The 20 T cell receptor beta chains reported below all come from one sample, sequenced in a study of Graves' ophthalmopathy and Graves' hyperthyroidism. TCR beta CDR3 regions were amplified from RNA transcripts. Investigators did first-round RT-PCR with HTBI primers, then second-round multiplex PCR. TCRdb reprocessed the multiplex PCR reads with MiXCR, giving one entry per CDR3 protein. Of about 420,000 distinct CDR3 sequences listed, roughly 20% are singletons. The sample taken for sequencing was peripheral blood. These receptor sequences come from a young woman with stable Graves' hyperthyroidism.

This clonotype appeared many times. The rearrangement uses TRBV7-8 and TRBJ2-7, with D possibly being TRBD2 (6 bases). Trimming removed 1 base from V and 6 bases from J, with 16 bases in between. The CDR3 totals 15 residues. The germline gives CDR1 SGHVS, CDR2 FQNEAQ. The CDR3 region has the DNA TGTGCCAGCAGCTTAGATAAGCGTAAACTAGCCGAGCAGTACTTC. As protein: CASSLDKRKLAEQYF.

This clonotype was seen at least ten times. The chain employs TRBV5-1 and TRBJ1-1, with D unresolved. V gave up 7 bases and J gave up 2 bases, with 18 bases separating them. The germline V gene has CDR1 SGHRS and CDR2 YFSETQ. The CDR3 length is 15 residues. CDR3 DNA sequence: TGCGCCAGCTCGCCATGGGGTAGCGCAAACACTGAAGCTTTCTTT. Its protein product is CASSPWGSANTEAFF. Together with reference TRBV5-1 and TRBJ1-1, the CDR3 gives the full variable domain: KAGVTQTPRYLIKTRGQQVTLSCSPISGHRSVSWYQQTPGQGLQFLFEYFSETQRNKGNFPGRFSGRQFSNSRSEMNVSTLELGDSALYLCASSPWGSANTEAFFGQGTRLTVV.

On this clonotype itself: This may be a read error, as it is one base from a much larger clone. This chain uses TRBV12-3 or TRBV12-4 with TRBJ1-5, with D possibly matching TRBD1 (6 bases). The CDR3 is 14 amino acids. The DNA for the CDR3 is TGTGCCTGCAGTTTAGACAGGTACAATCGGCCCCAGCATTTT. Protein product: CACSLDRYNRPQHF.

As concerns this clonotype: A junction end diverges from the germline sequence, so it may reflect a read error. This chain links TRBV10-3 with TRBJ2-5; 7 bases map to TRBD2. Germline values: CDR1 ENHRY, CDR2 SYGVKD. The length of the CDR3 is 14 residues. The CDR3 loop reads CAISSGTTQEAQYF. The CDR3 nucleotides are TGTGCCATCAGTAGTGGGACTACCCAAGAGGCCCAGTACTTC.

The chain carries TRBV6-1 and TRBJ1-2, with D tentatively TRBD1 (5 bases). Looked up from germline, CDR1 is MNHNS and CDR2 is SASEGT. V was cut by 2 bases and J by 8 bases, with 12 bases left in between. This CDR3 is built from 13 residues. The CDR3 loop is CASSEIGAWGYTF. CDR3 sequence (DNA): TGTGCCAGCAGTGAAATCGGGGCTTGGGGCTACACCTTC.

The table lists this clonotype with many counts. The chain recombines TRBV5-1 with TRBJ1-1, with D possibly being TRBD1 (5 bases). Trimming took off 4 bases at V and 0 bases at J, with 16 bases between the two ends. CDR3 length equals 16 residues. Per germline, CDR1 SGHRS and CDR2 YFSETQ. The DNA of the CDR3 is TGCGCCAGCAGCGCAAAACAGGTGACGATGAACACTGAAGCTTTCTTT. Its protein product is CASSAKQVTMNTEAFF.

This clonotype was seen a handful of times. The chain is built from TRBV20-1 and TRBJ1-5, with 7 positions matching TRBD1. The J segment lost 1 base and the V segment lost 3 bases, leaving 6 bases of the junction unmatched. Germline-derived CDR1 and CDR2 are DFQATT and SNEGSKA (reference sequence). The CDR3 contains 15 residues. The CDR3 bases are TGCAGTGCTAGCCGGGACAGAGTAAGCAATCAGCCCCAGCATTTT. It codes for CSASRDRVSNQPQHF.

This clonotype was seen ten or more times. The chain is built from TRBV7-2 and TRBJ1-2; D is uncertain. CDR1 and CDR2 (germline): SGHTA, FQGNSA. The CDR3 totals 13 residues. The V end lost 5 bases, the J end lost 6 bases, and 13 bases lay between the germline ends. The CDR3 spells CASSRDKGHGYTF. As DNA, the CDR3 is TGTGCCAGCAGCCGCGACAAGGGCCATGGCTACACCTTC.

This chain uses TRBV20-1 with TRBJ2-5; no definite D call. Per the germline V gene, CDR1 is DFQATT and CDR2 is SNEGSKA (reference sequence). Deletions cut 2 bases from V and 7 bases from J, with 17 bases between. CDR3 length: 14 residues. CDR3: CSARINPATGTQYF. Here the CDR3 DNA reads TGCAGTGCTAGAATTAATCCAGCGACGGGGACCCAGTACTTC.

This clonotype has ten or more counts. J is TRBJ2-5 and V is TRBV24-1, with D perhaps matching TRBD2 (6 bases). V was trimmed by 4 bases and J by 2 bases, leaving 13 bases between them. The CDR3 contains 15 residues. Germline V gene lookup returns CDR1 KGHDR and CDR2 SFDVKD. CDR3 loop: CATSDARLGQETQYF. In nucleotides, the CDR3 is TGTGCCACCAGTGACGCCCGACTAGGACAAGAGACCCAGTACTTC.

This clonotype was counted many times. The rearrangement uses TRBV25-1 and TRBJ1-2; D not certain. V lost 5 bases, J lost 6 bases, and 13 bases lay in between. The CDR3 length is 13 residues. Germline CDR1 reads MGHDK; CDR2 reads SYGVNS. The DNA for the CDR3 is TGTGCCAGCAGTACGGAGACATCCCATGGCTACACCTTC. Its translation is CASSTETSHGYTF.

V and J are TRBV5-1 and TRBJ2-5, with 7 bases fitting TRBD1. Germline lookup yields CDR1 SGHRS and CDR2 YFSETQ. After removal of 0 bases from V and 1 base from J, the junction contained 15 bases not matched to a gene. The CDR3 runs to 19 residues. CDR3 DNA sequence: TGCGCCAGCAGCTTGGGTATAGGGATCCGGGACAGCCTCCAAGAGACCCAGTACTTC. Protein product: CASSLGIGIRDSLQETQYF. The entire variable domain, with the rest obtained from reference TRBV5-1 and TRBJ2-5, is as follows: KAGVTQTPRYLIKTRGQQVTLSCSPISGHRSVSWYQQTPGQGLQFLFEYFSETQRNKGNFPGRFSGRQFSNSRSEMNVSTLELGDSALYLCASSLGIGIRDSLQETQYFGPGTRLLVL.

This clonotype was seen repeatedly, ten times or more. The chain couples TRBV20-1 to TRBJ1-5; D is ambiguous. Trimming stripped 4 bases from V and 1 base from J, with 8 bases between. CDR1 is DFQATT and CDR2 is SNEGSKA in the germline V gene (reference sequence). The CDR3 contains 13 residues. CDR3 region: CSANLGSNQPQHF. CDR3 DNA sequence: TGCAGTGCTAACCTCGGGAGCAATCAGCCCCAGCATTTT.

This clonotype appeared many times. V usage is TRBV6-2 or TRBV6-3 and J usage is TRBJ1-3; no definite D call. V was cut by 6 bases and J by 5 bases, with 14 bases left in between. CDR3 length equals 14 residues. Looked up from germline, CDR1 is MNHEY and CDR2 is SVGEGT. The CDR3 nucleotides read TGTGCCAGCAGACCCGGACGGATACGAAACACCATATATTTT. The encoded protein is CASRPGRIRNTIYF.

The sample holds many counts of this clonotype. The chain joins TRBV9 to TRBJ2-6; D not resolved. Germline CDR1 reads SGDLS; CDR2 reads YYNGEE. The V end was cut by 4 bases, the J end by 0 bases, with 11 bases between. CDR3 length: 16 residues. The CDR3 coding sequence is TGTGCCAGCAGCACTGACCCCTACTCTGGGGCCAACGTCCTGACTTTC. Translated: CASSTDPYSGANVLTF.

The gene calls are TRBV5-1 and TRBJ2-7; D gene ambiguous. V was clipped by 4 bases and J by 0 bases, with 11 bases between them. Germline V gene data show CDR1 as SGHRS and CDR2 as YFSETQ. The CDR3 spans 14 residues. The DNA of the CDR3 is TGCGCCAGCAGCCCCAGGATGAACTCCTACGAGCAGTACTTC. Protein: CASSPRMNSYEQYF. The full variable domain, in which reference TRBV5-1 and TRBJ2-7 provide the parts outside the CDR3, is KAGVTQTPRYLIKTRGQQVTLSCSPISGHRSVSWYQQTPGQGLQFLFEYFSETQRNKGNFPGRFSGRQFSNSRSEMNVSTLELGDSALYLCASSPRMNSYEQYFGPGTRLTVT.

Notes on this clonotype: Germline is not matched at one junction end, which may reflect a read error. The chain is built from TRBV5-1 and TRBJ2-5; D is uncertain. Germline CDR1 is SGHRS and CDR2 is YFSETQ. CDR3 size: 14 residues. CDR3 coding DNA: TGCGCCAGCAGCTTGGGTACAGCCCAAGCGACCCAGTACTTC. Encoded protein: CASSLGTAQATQYF.

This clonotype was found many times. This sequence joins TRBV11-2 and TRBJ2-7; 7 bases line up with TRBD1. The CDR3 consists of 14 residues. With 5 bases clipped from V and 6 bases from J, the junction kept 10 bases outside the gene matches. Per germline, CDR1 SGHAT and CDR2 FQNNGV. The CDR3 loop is CASSPTGFNFEQYF. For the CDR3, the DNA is TGTGCCAGCAGCCCGACAGGGTTTAACTTCGAGCAGTACTTC. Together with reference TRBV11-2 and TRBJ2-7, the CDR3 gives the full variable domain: EAGVAQSPRYKIIEKRQSVAFWCNPISGHATLYWYQQILGQGPKLLIQFQNNGVVDDSQLPKDRFSAERLKGVDSTLKIQPAKLEDSAVYLCASSPTGFNFEQYFGPGTRLTVT.

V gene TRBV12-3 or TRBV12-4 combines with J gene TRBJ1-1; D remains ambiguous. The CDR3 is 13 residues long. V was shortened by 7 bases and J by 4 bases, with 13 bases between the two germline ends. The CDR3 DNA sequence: TGTGCCAGCAACTTGGGGTTGGGCACTGAAGCTTTCTTT. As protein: CASNLGLGTEAFF.

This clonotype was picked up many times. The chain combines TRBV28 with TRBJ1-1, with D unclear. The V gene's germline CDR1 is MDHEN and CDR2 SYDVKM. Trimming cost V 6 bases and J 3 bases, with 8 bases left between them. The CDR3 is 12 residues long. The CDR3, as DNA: TGTGCCAGCAGACCCTCATACACTGAAGCTTTCTTT. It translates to CASRPSYTEAFF.